Below, one T cell receptor (beta chain) is given with its context. What it recognizes is unknown. This record comes from a study of T-cell memory formation after mild COVID-19. Across the whole study: Among the donors, TCR clusters were largely specific to each donor.

The CDR3 consists of 14 residues. V lost 4 bases and J 0 bases, leaving 9 bases between the germline ends. Study-level findings and limits: A second wave expanding day 15 to 37 was CD4+-biased; contracting clones were balanced. The authors did not confirm SARS-CoV-2 specificity of second-wave clones peaking day 37.

TCRdb processed the 5' RACE reads anew with MiXCR; each CDR3 protein has one entry. Of fewer than 400,000 distinct CDR3 sequences listed, 16% are singletons. The rearrangement uses TRBV12-3 or TRBV12-4 and TRBJ1-2, with D perhaps matching TRBD1 (6 bases). The TCR comes from a man in his late teens or twenties who had mild COVID-19 (a few samples of this study predate the infection). Cell type and time point are not known. Source material: PBMCs or a T cell subset sorted from them (not recorded which). This chain's CDR3 is CASSYQGTNYGYTF. The CDR3 bases are TGTGCCAGCAGTTATCAGGGGACTAACTATGGCTACACCTTC.